The present entry profiles one TCR beta chain with its context. The antigen is unknown. The data were obtained in a study of shared clonotypes between healthy human individuals. Study-level points and caveats: Among donors, clonotype sharing was expected to be affected by sequencing depth. The low donor count limited represented genetic and exposure-history diversity.

An assay was performed, and its level was deep. Every subset's genomic DNA went evenly onto several immunoSEQ plates. Repertoires were generated with immunoSEQ multiplex PCR, while TCRdb's copy carries only in-frame clones and drops some. The table has hundreds of thousands of clones, around 79% seen once. The sequenced sample was PBMCs. This TCR was sampled from a woman between 40 and 55 years old in good health. Some clones in this sample may be carry-over from other donors' samples.

CDR3 in amino acids: CASSSRGQKEPYEQYF. The CDR3 DNA is TGTGCCAGCAGTTCCCGGGGGCAGAAAGAGCCATACGAGCAGTACTTC. The genes are TRBV27 and TRBJ2-7; D assignment may be TRBD1 or TRBD2 (6 bases each). The CDR3 is 16 residues long. The V end was cut by 4 bases, the J end by 4 bases, with 20 bases between. Per the germline V gene, CDR1 is MNHEY and CDR2 is SMNVEV (reference sequence).